This TCR beta chain was captured in a study of blood T cell repertoires in COVID-19 (dated by TCRdb to the early 2020s). General notes on the study: Samples from collaborators originated in the United States, Italy and Spain and spanned both the acute and convalescent phases of COVID-19. Nearly every sample came with metadata listing a de-identified subject ID, COVID-19 status, age in years and sex. Samples came from the ongoing ImmuneRACE study (first 160 participants) plus 1,254 subjects from 6 global collaborators. The dataset comprised deeply sampled blood TCRbeta repertoires from subjects exposed to, actively infected with, or recovered from COVID-19. The material from the prospective study consisted of cDNA or gDNA derived from T cells, B-cell-depleted T cells, or PBMCs. A freely available public database, intended as a resource for researchers studying the immune response to SARS-CoV-2, is where the repertoires were released. Where available, HLA class I and class II types were taken from metadata supplied by the sample provider and were not determined by assay-based typing. Paper-wide results and their limitations: The quantity of clinical and demographic metadata differed by source and by participant and was supplied without curation.

One collaborating source in Seattle enrolled patients during active infection and followed them longitudinally through the course of disease. Whole blood was collected in K2EDTA tubes by collaborating institutions according to the institutions' own protocols. For TCRbeta analysis, collaborators shipped samples as frozen whole blood, isolated PBMCs, or DNA extracted from either of those sample types. TCRbeta CDR3 regions were amplified from genomic DNA using the immunoSEQ Assay, a bias-controlled multiplex PCR. In the original analysis: The number of nucleated cells in each sample was estimated by amplification of reference gene primers within the assay. Sequence reads were collapsed and filtered to measure the absolute abundance of every unique TCRbeta CDR3 rearrangement. For each sample, productive Simpson clonality was calculated as the square root of Simpson's diversity index across productive rearrangements. The table was pulled from immuneACCESS by TCRdb, which kept in-frame rearrangements only. Such tables lose some clones; where checked, under half of the loss comes from unresolved V genes, and the rest has no known cause. That table is the source of V, J and clone size, and D and trimming were worked out from the DNA. The sample table contains 300,000 to 400,000 clones; only one count was recorded for around 86% of them. The biggest ten clones account for more than 5% of the sample.

This clone has just a few counts. Its antigen is unknown. No base qualities exist here, and no much larger clone lies one base off it. Additional DNA sequences in this sample encode the identical CDR3. CDR1 is given as LNHDA and CDR2 as SQIVND, both from the germline V gene (reference sequence). Spanning cysteine to phenylalanine, the CDR3 consists of 13 amino acids. Only CDR3 DNA remains: 39 bases, in frame from the first base. Trimming takes 4 bases from V and 1 base from J, and the germline ends sit 7 bases apart. This receptor was obtained from a woman between 45 and 60 years old with COVID-19, enrolled during active disease. The V and J segments used are TRBV19 and TRBJ1-1; TRBD1 is perhaps the D gene, given 5 matching bases. Source material: peripheral blood. The sequence in DNA is TGTGCCAGTAGTAGTCAGGGGAACACTGAAGCTTTCTTT. This codes for CASSSQGNTEAFF.